This is a list of T cell receptor beta chains from one sample in a study of blood T cell repertoires in COVID-19. Measured with immunoSEQ multiplex PCR; TCRdb has only the in-frame clones, and not every one. In the table there are approximately 97,000 clones, 85% of which are singletons. Sequencing used peripheral blood. The receptors derive from an older man with acute or convalescent COVID-19. The CDR3 runs from the conserved cysteine through the conserved F or W. D genes are given only for firm matches.

v_gene,d_gene,j_gene,CDR3aa
TRBV19,.,TRBJ1-1,CASSISGPFEAFF
TRBV11-2,.,TRBJ1-2,CASSLTQGNGYTF
TRBV7-6,.,TRBJ2-7,CASSLTQQGPIDYEQYF
TRBV18,TRBD2,TRBJ2-7,CASSRSGRASSEQYF
TRBV10-1,TRBD2,TRBJ2-5,CASISGSETQYF
TRBV27,TRBD2,TRBJ2-1,CASSQLAGIYNEQFF
TRBV28,.,TRBJ2-5,CASSLTGLKTQYF
TRBV10-1,TRBD2,TRBJ2-3,CASSGGSDTQYF
TRBV3-1/TRBV3-2,.,TRBJ1-5,CASSLRGVSNQPQHF
TRBV19,.,TRBJ2-1,CASRRKSSGTTYNEQFF
TRBV19,.,TRBJ2-3,CASSMGGPSTDTQYF
TRBV4-3,.,TRBJ1-1,CASSQEPGAFTEAFF
TRBV10-3,TRBD2,TRBJ2-1,CAISENAGGGIGDEQFF
TRBV15,TRBD1,TRBJ1-2,CATSRGGQGNYGYTF
TRBV7-6,TRBD2,TRBJ2-1,CASSRTIWTSGSSSYNEQFF
TRBV24-1,.,TRBJ1-1,CATSDLHPRVEAFF
TRBV28,TRBD1,TRBJ2-7,CASSREVGTVSYEQYF
TRBV28,.,TRBJ1-2,CASSLLQGLGYTF
TRBV28,TRBD1,TRBJ1-2,CASSLLSWGQGVRNYGYTF
TRBV29-1,TRBD1,TRBJ2-7,CSVPLTGATREQYF
TRBV7-2,TRBD2,TRBJ2-3,CASSPWTSATDTQYF
TRBV14,TRBD2,TRBJ2-3,CASSPIAGRTDTQYF
TRBV12-3/TRBV12-4,.,TRBJ2-7,CASSPTGSYEQYF
TRBV3-1/TRBV3-2,TRBD1,TRBJ2-7,CASSSLRQGASYEQYF
TRBV5-1,TRBD1,TRBJ1-1,CASSLGTGGTEAFF
TRBV28,.,TRBJ2-3,CASYGAFRDTQYF
TRBV10-3,.,TRBJ2-1,CAISERSYNEQFF
TRBV7-3,.,TRBJ1-1,CASSLTHRNTEAFF
TRBV6-5,.,TRBJ1-2,CACFGASYGYTF
TRBV11-2,TRBD1,TRBJ1-2,CASSPRQGMPYGYTF
TRBV3-1/TRBV3-2,.,TRBJ2-3,CASSQDSGGPDTQYF
TRBV29-1,TRBD1,TRBJ1-1,CSAGQGANTEAFF
TRBV12-3/TRBV12-4,.,TRBJ1-2,CASSGQRYGYTF
TRBV20-1,.,TRBJ2-3,CSASRLAASTDTQYF
TRBV7-3,TRBD1,TRBJ1-6,CASSTRPTGTNSPLHF
TRBV12-3/TRBV12-4,.,TRBJ1-2,CASSLDSSYGYTF
TRBV9,TRBD1,TRBJ1-2,CASSRGQGIDYGYTF
TRBV12-3/TRBV12-4,.,TRBJ2-1,CAIEPSEHNEQFF
TRBV11-1,.,TRBJ2-7,CASSLFRGNSYEQYF